This T cell receptor (beta chain) was identified in a study of blood T cell repertoires in COVID-19. Study-level information: Whether acute or convalescent, the COVID-19 samples came from the United States, Italy and Spain.

The germline V gene has CDR1 LNHDA and CDR2 SQIVND (reference sequence). This CDR3 has 16 residues. The J segment lost 6 bases and the V segment lost 0 bases, leaving 6 bases of the junction unmatched. Methods used by the authors: Nucleated cell number was recorded as an estimate derived from reference gene primer amplification. Here immunoSEQ multiplex PCR was the method, and the copy in TCRdb shows in-frame clones only, minus some. V, J and clone size were drawn from that table, and D and trimming were deduced from the DNA. The sample lists approximately 220,000 clones; 88% were seen once. Sequencing was carried out using peripheral blood. The source of this sequence is a man aged 35 to 55 with acute or convalescent COVID-19. The chain links TRBV19 to TRBJ2-1, with 9 nucleotides matching TRBD2. This chain's CDR3 is CASSIDQLAGRNEQFF. The DNA of the CDR3 is TGTGCCAGTAGTATAGATCAACTAGCGGGTCGCAATGAGCAGTTCTTC.